These T cell receptor beta chains were read from a single sample in a study of Ad26.COV2.S vaccination and SARS-CoV-2 variants. TCRdb's table, derived via immunoSEQ multiplex PCR, lists solely in-frame clones and lacks some. The sample includes around 300,000 clones, around 89% of them seen just once. The sample was peripheral blood, taken in a trial of Ad26.COV2.S vaccine versus placebo. The receptor set was obtained from a person aged 18-65 years who received the Ad26.COV2.S COVID-19 vaccine or a placebo. CDR3s include the opening cysteine and the closing phenylalanine or tryptophan.

>TRBV19|TRBJ2-2
CASTMRGTGELFF
>TRBV28|TRBJ2-1
CASSSDWKHEQFF
>TRBV9|TRBJ2-2
CASSEGTGADTGELFF
>TRBV2|TRBJ2-1
CASSGGDEQFF
>TRBV18|TRBJ2-5
CASSPGGDGETQYF
>TRBV5-1|TRBJ2-3
CASSLLGLAGGVWTDTQYF
>TRBV4-1|TRBJ2-1
CASSQDFSDWDRGGYEQFF
>TRBV19|TRBJ2-2
CASSMLRRNTGELFF
>TRBV10-3|TRBJ2-5
CATTGGFQETQYF
>TRBV30|TRBJ2-7
CAWSVGRRAYEQYF
>TRBV5-1|TRBJ2-1
CASRNSGSAYNEQFF
>TRBV6-5|TRBJ1-1
CASQSPQGSGTEAFF
>TRBV6-5|TRBJ2-5
CASSYVGGRTETQYF
>TRBV29-1|TRBJ2-7
CSVIAGGPYEQYF
>TRBV30|TRBJ2-4
CAWSVPPFVKAKNIQYF
>TRBV7-9|TRBJ1-1
CASSWGAEAFF
>TRBV6-5|TRBJ1-1
CASSYDSWTEAFF
>TRBV18|TRBJ2-3
CASSPPTQGGDDTQYF
>TRBV7-9|TRBJ2-1
CASSLGRSVYNEQFF
>TRBV2|TRBJ2-1
CASRSTGSKESSYNEQFF